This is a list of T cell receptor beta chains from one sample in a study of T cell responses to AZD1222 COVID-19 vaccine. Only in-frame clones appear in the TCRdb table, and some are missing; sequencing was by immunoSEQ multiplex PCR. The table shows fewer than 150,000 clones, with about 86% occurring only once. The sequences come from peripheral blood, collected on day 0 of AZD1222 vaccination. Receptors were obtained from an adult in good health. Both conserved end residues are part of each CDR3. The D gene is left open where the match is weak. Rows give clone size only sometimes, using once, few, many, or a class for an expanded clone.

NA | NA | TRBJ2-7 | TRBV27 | TGTGCCAGCAGAACATCTCTGGACCCGGCTTACGAGCAGTACTTC | CASRTSLDPAYEQYF
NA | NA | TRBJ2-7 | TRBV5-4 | TGTGCCAGCAGCTTGGATGTGGACTCCTACGAGCAGTACTTC | CASSLDVDSYEQYF
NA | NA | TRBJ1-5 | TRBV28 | TGTGCCAGCAGTCCCGGACAGTGGAGCAATCAGCCCCAGCATTTT | CASSPGQWSNQPQHF
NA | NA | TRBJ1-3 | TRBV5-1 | TGCGCCAGCAGCTTGGCCCCAGACAGAAACACCATATATTTT | CASSLAPDRNTIYF
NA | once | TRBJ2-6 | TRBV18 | TGTGCCAGCTCACCATGGAGGTCTGGGGCCAACGTCCTGACTTTC | CASSPWRSGANVLTF
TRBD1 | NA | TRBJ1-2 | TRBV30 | TGTGCCTGGAGAGCAATCCACAGGGGAACTAACTATGGCTACACCTTC | CAWRAIHRGTNYGYTF
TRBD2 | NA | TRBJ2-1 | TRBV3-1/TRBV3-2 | TGTGCCAGCAGCCTTACTCTAGCGGGAGGTGATGAGCAGTTCTTC | CASSLTLAGGDEQFF
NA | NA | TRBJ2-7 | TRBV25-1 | TGTGCCAGCAGTGAATCTTGGGGCTACGAGCAGTACTTC | CASSESWGYEQYF
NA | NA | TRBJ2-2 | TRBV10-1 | TGCGCCAGCAGTGGTTCGGGATACACCGGGGAGCTGTTTTTT | CASSGSGYTGELFF
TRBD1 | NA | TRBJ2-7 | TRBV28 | TGTGCCAGCAGTTCCACAGGGGTTGTGGGGTACGAGCAGTACTTC | CASSSTGVVGYEQYF
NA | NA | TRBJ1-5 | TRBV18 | TGTGCCAGCTCACCATGGGATCAGGCAGGATATAGCAATCAGCCCCAGCATTTT | CASSPWDQAGYSNQPQHF
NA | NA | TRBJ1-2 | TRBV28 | TGTGCCAGCAGTTTGGCAGCCCCTGTTAACTATGGCTACACCTTC | CASSLAAPVNYGYTF
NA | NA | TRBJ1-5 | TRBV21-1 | TGTGCCAGCAGCAAAGAGGGACACGGGACAGGATTTCGGAGGGATCAGCCCCAGCATTTT | CASSKEGHGTGFRRDQPQHF
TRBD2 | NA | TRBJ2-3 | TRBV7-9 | TGTGCCAGCAGCCCCCGGGCAGAGCGGGAGTTTCCAGATACGCAGTATTTT | CASSPRAEREFPDTQYF
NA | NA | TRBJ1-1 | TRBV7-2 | TGTGCCAGCAGCTTATTTATATCAGGGTCGGAAGCTTTCTTT | CASSLFISGSEAFF
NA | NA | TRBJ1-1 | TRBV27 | TGTGCCAGCAACCCAAACGCGGGAGGGACTGAAGCTTTCTTT | CASNPNAGGTEAFF
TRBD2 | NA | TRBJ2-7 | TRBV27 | TGTGCCAGCAGTTTGACTAGCGGGATATACGAGCAGTACTTC | CASSLTSGIYEQYF
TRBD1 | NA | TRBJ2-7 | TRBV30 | TGTGCCTGGAGTTTACCGGGACAGGGTCGATACGAGCAGTACTTC | CAWSLPGQGRYEQYF
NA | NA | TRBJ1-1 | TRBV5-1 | TGCGCCAGCAGCTCCCAAGTAGGGACCTATGAAGCTTTCTTT | CASSSQVGTYEAFF
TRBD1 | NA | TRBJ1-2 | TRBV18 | TGTGCCAGCTCACCCATGGACAGGGGGGATGGCTACACCTTC | CASSPMDRGDGYTF
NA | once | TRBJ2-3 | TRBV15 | TGTGCCACCAGCGGTTTTCGGGGCGGCACAGATACGCAGTATTTT | CATSGFRGGTDTQYF
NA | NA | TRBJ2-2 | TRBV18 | TGTGCCAGCTCTCTGTCCACCGGGGAGCTGTTTTTT | CASSLSTGELFF